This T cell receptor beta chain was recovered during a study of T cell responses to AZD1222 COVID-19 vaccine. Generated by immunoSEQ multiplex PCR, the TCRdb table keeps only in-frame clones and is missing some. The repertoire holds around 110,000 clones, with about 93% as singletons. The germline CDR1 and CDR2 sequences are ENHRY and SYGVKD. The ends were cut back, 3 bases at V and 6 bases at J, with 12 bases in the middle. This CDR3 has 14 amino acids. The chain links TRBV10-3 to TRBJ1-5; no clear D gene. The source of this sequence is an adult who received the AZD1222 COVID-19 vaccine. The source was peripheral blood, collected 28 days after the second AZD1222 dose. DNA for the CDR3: TGTGCCATCAGTGAAAACGGGCCCCCTCAGCCCCAGCATTTT. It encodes CAISENGPPQPQHF.